The 28 T cell receptor beta chains given below trace back to one sample, sequenced in a study of identical twins. Each CDR3 protein is one row after TCRdb ran MiXCR on the 5' RACE reads. The sample lists 520,000 or so distinct CDR3 sequences, about 20% occurring once. This same sample was also part of a study on T cells expressing NK-cell markers.

The sequenced material came from CD4+ T cells sorted from blood. These receptors all come from a woman between 18 and 29 years old in good health.

This clonotype was seen a few times. The chain recombines TRBV19 with TRBJ2-3, with 13 bases that match TRBD2. J lost 5 bases, V lost 9 bases, and 11 bases had no gene match. The CDR3 has 16 residues. CDR1 and CDR2 from the germline V gene are LNHDA and SQIVND (reference sequence). Here the CDR3 reads CASQKGLAGRQDTQYF. CDR3 DNA sequence: TGTGCCAGCCAAAAGGGACTAGCGGGGCGTCAAGATACGCAGTATTTT.

In its sample, this clonotype was seen many times. This chain connects TRBV29-1 to TRBJ2-7; 9 bases fit TRBD1. Unmatched junction bases numbered 7, after V lost 3 bases and J lost 1 base. This CDR3 is built from 15 residues. Germline CDR1 SQVTM, CDR2 ANQGSEA. This CDR3 is CSVEVGQGPSYEQYF. CDR3 in DNA: TGCAGCGTTGAGGTGGGACAGGGCCCGTCCTACGAGCAGTACTTC.

This rearrangement joins TRBV10-3 to TRBJ1-2; possible D gene TRBD1, 5 bases. Germline lookup yields CDR1 ENHRY and CDR2 SYGVKD. Between the trimmed V and J ends, which lost 4 bases and 8 bases, there was a span of 20 bases. CDR3 size: 15 residues. This CDR3 reads CAISGQGSRIRGYTF. CDR3 nucleotides: TGTGCCATCAGTGGGCAGGGAAGTCGAATTCGAGGCTACACCTTC.

The rearrangement uses TRBV20-1 and TRBJ1-1; TRBD1 agrees at 7 bases. CDR3 size: 14 residues. CDR1 is DFQATT, CDR2 SNEGSKA, per germline (reference sequence). V lost 5 bases and J lost 4; bases outside the gene matches: 10. Here the CDR3 reads CSAPVKGAFTEAFF. CDR3 nucleotide sequence: TGCAGTGCTCCCGTCAAGGGGGCATTCACTGAAGCTTTCTTT.

The CDR3 loop is CASSTKIVGETQYF. The CDR3, as DNA: TGTGCCAGCAGTACCAAGATAGTAGGGGAGACCCAGTACTTC. This chain links TRBV12-3 or TRBV12-4 with TRBJ2-5; D ambiguous. Deletions cut 5 bases from V and 5 bases from J, with 15 bases between. The CDR3 extends over 14 amino acids.

The rearrangement joins TRBV20-1 to TRBJ1-4; TRBD1 matches at 9 bases. V gave up 6 bases and J gave up 8 bases; unmatched junction bases: 7. Germline lookup yields CDR1 DFQATT and CDR2 SNEGSKA (reference sequence). The CDR3 consists of 13 residues. The CDR3 here is CSATGGLGEKLFF. The CDR3 DNA is TGCAGTGCAACAGGGGGCCTCGGCGAAAAACTGTTTTTT.

V and J are TRBV18 and TRBJ2-7, with D possibly being TRBD1 (6 bases). Trimming shortened V by 3 bases and J by 3 bases, and 18 bases separated the two germline ends. This CDR3 has 16 residues. Germline V gene lookup returns CDR1 KGHSH and CDR2 LQKENI. Written as DNA, the CDR3 is TGTGCCAGCTCACCGAAAGGGGCAGGGGCCATCTACGAGCAGTACTTC. Protein product: CASSPKGAGAIYEQYF.

This clonotype was seen ten or more times. The chain carries TRBV5-1 and TRBJ1-3, with D hard to call. The V end lost 2 bases, the J end lost 4 bases, and 7 bases lay between the germline ends. Germline CDR1 and CDR2: SGHRS and YFSETQ. The CDR3 spans 13 residues. CDR3 protein: CASSLGTGNTIYF. CDR3 in DNA: TGCGCCAGCAGCTTAGGCACCGGAAACACCATATATTTT.

This clonotype has a handful of counts. The chain carries TRBV11-2 and TRBJ2-2; TRBD2 agrees at 7 bases. Germline V lookup: CDR1 SGHAT, CDR2 FQNNGV. The CDR3 runs 18 residues. The V segment lost 5 bases and the J segment 5 bases; nucleotides outside the gene matches: 17. Here the CDR3 reads CASSRRATSPRETGELFF. CDR3 in DNA: TGTGCCAGCAGCAGAAGGGCGACTAGCCCGAGGGAGACCGGGGAGCTGTTTTTT.

The chain recombines TRBV20-1 with TRBJ1-2; D might be TRBD1 (6 bases). Trimming cost V 5 bases and J 8 bases, with 18 bases left between them. Germline lookup yields CDR1 DFQATT and CDR2 SNEGSKA (reference sequence). The CDR3 totals 13 residues. CDR3 nucleotides: TGCAGTGCTCAGCACAGGGTGATGAGCGGCTACACCTTC. Amino acid sequence: CSAQHRVMSGYTF.

The rearrangement uses TRBV5-1 and TRBJ2-5; D might be TRBD2 (7 bases). The CDR3 is 15 residues long. Germline loops: CDR1 SGHRS, CDR2 YFSETQ. Trimming pared 0 bases from V and 4 bases from J, leaving 13 bases between. The chain's CDR3 is CASSLALGGAETQYF. The CDR3 bases are TGCGCCAGCAGCTTGGCCCTGGGGGGGGCAGAGACCCAGTACTTC.

This clonotype has only a few counts. The V call is TRBV11-1, the J call TRBJ1-1; possible D gene TRBD1, 5 bases. This CDR3 region has 14 residues. Germline lookup yields CDR1 SGHAT and CDR2 FQDESV (reference sequence). Trimming took 0 bases from V and 4 from J, leaving 9 bases between them. The DNA for the CDR3 is TGTGCCAGCAGCTTAGCGGGGACGAGCACTGAAGCTTTCTTT. This codes for CASSLAGTSTEAFF. Using reference TRBV11-1 and TRBJ1-1 for the parts outside the CDR3, the full variable domain is EAEVAQSPRYKITEKSQAVAFWCDPISGHATLYWYRQILGQGPELLVQFQDESVVDDSQLPKDRFSAERLKGVDSTLKIQPAELGDSAMYLCASSLAGTSTEAFFGQGTRLTVV.

J is TRBJ2-6 and V is TRBV10-3, with D unclear. The CDR3 has 17 amino acids. The ends were cut back, 10 bases at V and 0 bases at J, with 19 bases in the middle. In germline, CDR1 is ENHRY, CDR2 SYGVKD. CDR3 loop: CATRRSYLSSGANVLTF. The CDR3 DNA reads TGTGCCACCAGACGCAGCTACCTCTCCTCTGGGGCCAACGTCCTGACTTTC.

A word on this clonotype: One end of the junction fails to match germline, which may point to a read error. DNA for the CDR3: TGTGCTAGCAGCCCAGGACAGGGGAGCATAAGGGAGCTGTTTTTT. It yields the protein CASSPGQGSIRELFF. The rearrangement links TRBV7-7 to TRBJ2-2; 9 nucleotides line up with TRBD1. The CDR3 runs to 15 residues. Germline loops: CDR1 SSHAT, CDR2 FNYEAQ (reference sequence).

CDR3 coding DNA: TGTGCCAGCAGCTTAGGGGTCCCACTAGCGGGTTTCCTCTCCGGCACAGATACGCAGTATTTT. It encodes CASSLGVPLAGFLSGTDTQYF. The J gene is TRBJ2-3, the V gene TRBV11-2; 9 bases agree with TRBD2. The trim removed 1 base at V and 1 base at J, leaving 18 bases unmatched. This CDR3 has 21 amino acids. Germline assignment: CDR1 SGHAT and CDR2 FQNNGV. The full variable domain, with the rest looked up from reference TRBV11-2 and TRBJ2-3, is EAGVAQSPRYKIIEKRQSVAFWCNPISGHATLYWYQQILGQGPKLLIQFQNNGVVDDSQLPKDRFSAERLKGVDSTLKIQPAKLEDSAVYLCASSLGVPLAGFLSGTDTQYFGPGTRLTVL.

The chain has TRBV20-1 and TRBJ2-1, with TRBD2 matching 12 bases. The length of the CDR3 is 14 residues. The germline V gene encodes CDR1 DFQATT and CDR2 SNEGSKA (reference sequence). Trimming at V came to 6 bases and at J to 6 bases, leaving 6 bases not matched to a gene. DNA for the CDR3: TGCAGTGCAACTCGGGGACTAGCGGGCAATGAGCAGTTCTTC. Translated, it gives CSATRGLAGNEQFF.

This chain links TRBV20-1 with TRBJ1-2, with D tentatively TRBD1 (5 bases). Between the trimmed V and J ends, which lost 4 bases and 3 bases, there was a span of 15 bases. Per germline, CDR1 DFQATT and CDR2 SNEGSKA (reference sequence). The CDR3 runs to 14 residues. In nucleotides, the CDR3 is TGCAGTGCTATCGGGACCTCTATCGACTATGGCTACACCTTC. Translated: CSAIGTSIDYGYTF.

This clonotype has only a few counts. This sequence joins TRBV20-1 and TRBJ1-1; possibly TRBD1 for D (5 bases). Trimming pared 6 bases from V and 2 bases from J, leaving 16 bases between. The CDR3 contains 14 residues. The germline CDR1 and CDR2 sequences are DFQATT and SNEGSKA (reference sequence). For the CDR3, the DNA is TGCAGTGCCCCAGCCGGACGGGGCAACACTGAAGCTTTCTTT. This sequence encodes CSAPAGRGNTEAFF.

This chain connects TRBV5-1 to TRBJ2-1; 8 positions agree with TRBD1. Germline V CDR1 and CDR2: SGHRS, YFSETQ. The trim removed 0 bases at V and 0 bases at J, leaving 8 bases unmatched. This CDR3 has 18 residues. CDR3 in DNA: TGCGCCAGCAGCTTGGGTCAGGGGGCCCTGAGCTCCTACAATGAGCAGTTCTTC. This encodes CASSLGQGALSSYNEQFF.

This clonotype was counted at least ten times. The V gene is TRBV7-9, the J gene TRBJ2-6; no clear D gene. Germline V lookup: CDR1 SEHNR, CDR2 FQNEAQ (reference sequence). This CDR3 region has 12 residues. With 1 base removed from V and 5 bases from J, the gap between germline ends came to 0 bases. CDR3: CASSLGANVLTF. The CDR3 region has the DNA TGTGCCAGCAGCTTAGGGGCCAACGTCCTGACTTTC.

The rearrangement links TRBV7-9 to TRBJ1-6, with TRBD1 as a possible D gene (6 bases). The CDR3 spans 14 residues. CDR1 and CDR2 from the germline V gene are SEHNR and FQNEAQ (reference sequence). With 6 bases removed from V and 10 bases from J, the gap between germline ends came to 16 bases. CDR3 sequence reads: CASRPTGRDSPLHF. The DNA of the CDR3 is TGTGCCAGCAGGCCTACAGGGAGAGACTCACCCCTCCACTTT.

This clonotype was detected a few times. V usage is TRBV18 and J usage is TRBJ1-5; TRBD1 is a possible D gene (5 bases). This CDR3 comprises 13 residues. Trimming removed 3 bases from V and 7 bases from J, with 10 bases in between. Germline-derived CDR1 and CDR2 are KGHSH and LQKENI. The CDR3 loop is CASSPGTEQPQHF. Here the CDR3 DNA reads TGTGCCAGCTCACCCGGGACTGAGCAGCCCCAGCATTTT. Combining the CDR3 with reference TRBV18 and TRBJ1-5 gives the whole variable domain NAGVMQNPRHLVRRRGQEARLRCSPMKGHSHVYWYRQLPEEGLKFMVYLQKENIIDESGMPKERFSAEFPKEGPSILRIQQVVRGDSAAYFCASSPGTEQPQHFGDGTRLSIL.

The chain uses TRBV12-3 or TRBV12-4 and TRBJ2-1; 10 bases match TRBD2. J was trimmed by 8 bases and V by 3 bases; bases with no gene match: 7. The CDR3 length is 15 residues. CDR3 protein: CASSFRSGGGDEQFF. In DNA form, the CDR3 reads TGTGCCAGCAGTTTTAGGAGCGGGGGGGGGGATGAGCAGTTCTTC.

This clonotype was seen more than once but under ten times. V gene TRBV20-1 combines with J gene TRBJ2-4, with a tentative D call TRBD2 (6 bases). Germline assignment: CDR1 DFQATT and CDR2 SNEGSKA (reference sequence). CDR3 length: 15 amino acids. The V end was cut by 3 bases, the J end by 2 bases, with 14 bases between. The CDR3, as DNA: TGCAGTGCTAGTCGTGGGGGGATCCCCAAAAACATTCAGTACTTC. Translated: CSASRGGIPKNIQYF.

The V call is TRBV5-6, the J call TRBJ2-5; D is possibly TRBD1 (6 bases). This CDR3 has 14 residues. Germline CDR1 and CDR2: SGHDT and YYEEEE. Trimming stripped 0 bases from V and 5 bases from J, with 11 bases between. CDR3 sequence: CASSLVGAEETQYF. Written as DNA, the CDR3 is TGTGCCAGCAGCTTGGTGGGGGCCGAGGAGACCCAGTACTTC.

This clonotype was recorded a few times. This chain uses TRBV11-2 with TRBJ1-1; the match to TRBD1 covers 8 bases. Germline V gives CDR1 SGHAT, CDR2 FQNNGV. The CDR3 is 14 residues long. V shed 8 bases, J shed 1 base, and the junction held 6 bases outside the gene matches. The CDR3 sequence is CASAFDRGNTEAFF. The CDR3 bases are TGTGCCAGCGCCTTCGACAGGGGGAACACTGAAGCTTTCTTT. Full variable domain (rest looked up from reference TRBV11-2 and TRBJ1-1): EAGVAQSPRYKIIEKRQSVAFWCNPISGHATLYWYQQILGQGPKLLIQFQNNGVVDDSQLPKDRFSAERLKGVDSTLKIQPAKLEDSAVYLCASAFDRGNTEAFFGQGTRLTVV.

This clonotype was counted ten times or more. The J gene is TRBJ2-5, the V gene TRBV12-3 or TRBV12-4; a weak D match, TRBD2 (5 bases). The J call may be in error: the DNA end matches TRBJ2-3 better. This CDR3 has 13 residues. CDR3 amino acids: CASSRTGPGTQYF. CDR3 sequence (DNA): TGTGCCAGCAGTCGGACTGGGCCAGGCACGCAGTATTTT.

The V gene is TRBV19, the J gene TRBJ2-3, with D maybe TRBD2 (5 bases). The germline V and J ends were trimmed by 4 bases and 0 bases, with 14 bases remaining between them. CDR3 size: 16 residues. Germline V gives CDR1 LNHDA, CDR2 SQIVND (reference sequence). Here the CDR3 DNA reads TGTGCCAGTAGTACCGGCCGCGGGCCTAGCACAGATACGCAGTATTTT. Amino acid sequence: CASSTGRGPSTDTQYF.